Below are 18 T cell receptor beta chains sequenced from a single sample in a study of shared clonotypes between healthy human individuals. Libraries were prepared by immunoSEQ multiplex PCR; TCRdb keeps only in-frame clonotypes and omits some of them. The sample consists of some 1 million clones, roughly 70% of them appearing once. Sample: memory CD4+ T cells sorted from blood. The subset is: CD45RA-negative fraction. The receptor set was obtained from a man younger than 35 in good health.

The chain is built from TRBV7-2 and TRBJ2-2; TRBD2 matches at 9 bases. The CDR3 has 15 amino acids. CDR1 SGHTA and CDR2 FQGNSA come from the germline V gene. J was trimmed by 4 bases and V by 3 bases; bases with no gene match: 3. The CDR3 region has the DNA TGTGCCAGCAGCTTTTCACTAGCGGGCACCGGGGAGCTGTTTTTT. It specifies CASSFSLAGTGELFF.

In the case of this clone: Distinct nucleotide sequences in the sample also encode this CDR3. This chain connects TRBV9 to TRBJ2-7; D perhaps matches TRBD1 (6 bases). The length of the CDR3 is 16 residues. Trimming stripped 0 bases from V and 1 base from J, with 14 bases between. Germline V gives CDR1 SGDLS, CDR2 YYNGEE. In DNA, the CDR3 is TGTGCCAGCAGCGTAGGGGCAGGGGCCCGATCCTACGAGCAGTACTTC. It yields the protein CASSVGAGARSYEQYF.

The CDR3 region is CASRPDSRGAQYF. CDR3 nucleotide sequence: TGTGCCAGCAGACCAGACAGTCGGGGGGCCCAGTACTTC. V gene TRBV2 combines with J gene TRBJ2-5; 7 bases fit TRBD2. The junction had 10 bases not matched to a gene; V was cut back by 6 bases and J by 9 bases. This CDR3 comprises 13 residues. Germline-derived CDR1 and CDR2 are SNHLY and FYNNEI.

V gene TRBV5-4 combines with J gene TRBJ2-7; 11 nucleotides line up with TRBD1. This CDR3 has 14 residues. CDR1 and CDR2 (germline): SGHNT, YYREEE (reference sequence). After removal of 4 bases from V and 4 bases from J, the junction contained 4 bases not matched to a gene. CDR3 sequence reads: CASSGQGAGYEQYF. The CDR3 coding sequence is TGTGCCAGCAGCGGACAGGGGGCGGGATACGAGCAGTACTTC. The full variable domain, with the rest looked up from reference TRBV5-4 and TRBJ2-7, is ETGVTQSPTHLIKTRGQQVTLRCSSQSGHNTVSWYQQALGQGPQFIFQYYREEENGRGNFPPRFSGLQFPNYSSELNVNALELDDSALYLCASSGQGAGYEQYFGPGTRLTVT.

The chain carries TRBV5-6 and TRBJ1-1; 11 positions agree with TRBD1. Trimming at V came to 9 bases and at J to 4 bases, leaving 14 bases not matched to a gene. The germline CDR1 and CDR2 sequences are SGHDT and YYEEEE. The CDR3 spans 16 residues. The CDR3 sequence is CATSKFSGTGGTEAFF. The CDR3 nucleotides read TGTGCCACCTCAAAGTTTTCCGGGACAGGGGGCACTGAAGCTTTCTTT.

This chain connects TRBV5-6 to TRBJ1-2, with D uncertain. With 4 bases removed from V and 6 bases from J, the gap between germline ends came to 10 bases. The CDR3 totals 12 residues. Germline CDR1 SGHDT, CDR2 YYEEEE. The chain's CDR3 is CASSRLRDGYTF. For the CDR3, the DNA is TGTGCCAGCAGCCGATTACGGGATGGCTACACCTTC.

V and J are TRBV7-9 and TRBJ1-4, with 7 bases lining up with TRBD1. Germline lookup yields CDR1 SEHNR and CDR2 FQNEAQ (reference sequence). The J segment lost 8 bases and the V segment lost 4 bases, leaving 7 bases of the junction unmatched. The CDR3 sequence is 14 residues long. CDR3 bases: TGTGCCAGCAGCTCCACAGGGGATAGCGAAAAACTGTTTTTT. This encodes CASSSTGDSEKLFF.

The genes are TRBV5-4 and TRBJ2-3, with 7 nucleotides matching TRBD1. The V segment lost 4 bases and the J segment 0 bases; nucleotides outside the gene matches: 5. CDR1 is SGHNT and CDR2 is YYREEE in the germline V gene (reference sequence). The CDR3 sequence is 15 residues long. CDR3 coding DNA: TGTGCCAGCAGCCCGACAGGGTTTAGCACAGATACGCAGTATTTT. As protein: CASSPTGFSTDTQYF.

The table lists this clone with a few counts. The chain carries TRBV6-6 and TRBJ2-1, with D unclear. The CDR3 contains 13 residues. V dropped 5 bases and J dropped 4 bases, with 9 bases sitting between them. Per the germline V gene, CDR1 is MNHNY and CDR2 is SVGAGI (reference sequence). The CDR3 DNA is TGTGCCAGCAGTCCGACTGTTTACAATGAGCAGTTCTTC. This translates into CASSPTVYNEQFF.

The DNA of the CDR3 is TGTGCCAGCATACGGGGGGTGAATCAGCCCCAGCATTTT. Its translation: CASIRGVNQPQHF. The chain carries TRBV2 and TRBJ1-5; possible D gene TRBD1, 5 bases. V gave up 7 bases and J gave up 4 bases, with 11 bases separating them. The germline gives CDR1 SNHLY, CDR2 FYNNEI. This CDR3 is 13 amino acids long.

A few counts support this clone. The CDR3: CASSWQTNSPLHF. The CDR3 DNA sequence: TGTGCCAGTAGTTGGCAGACAAATTCACCCCTCCACTTT. The rearrangement joins TRBV19 to TRBJ1-6; no definite D call. From germline, CDR1 is LNHDA and CDR2 SQIVND (reference sequence). V lost 5 bases to trimming and J lost 7 bases, with 9 bases between them. The CDR3 extends over 13 amino acids.

The genes are TRBV10-1 and TRBJ2-4, with TRBD1 matching over 7 bases. Losses at the gene ends were 0 bases for V and 10 bases for J; bases not matched to a gene: 3. CDR1 and CDR2 from the germline V gene are WNHNN and SYGVQD (reference sequence). The CDR3 is made up of 13 amino acids. The CDR3 sequence is CASSESNRGIQYF. In DNA form, the CDR3 reads TGCGCCAGCAGTGAGTCGAACAGGGGTATTCAGTACTTC.

This chain joins TRBV30 and TRBJ1-5; no clear D. Trimming removed 0 bases from V and 4 bases from J, with 7 bases in between. The CDR3 sequence is 13 residues long. Germline CDR1 and CDR2: GTSNPN and SVGIG (reference sequence). CDR3 coding DNA: TGTGCCTGGAGTGTAGGGCAGAATCAGCCCCAGCATTTT. This translates into CAWSVGQNQPQHF.

This clone appeared once. The rearrangement uses TRBV10-3 and TRBJ1-1; a possible D gene is TRBD1 (5 bases). V dropped 5 bases and J dropped 6 bases, with 13 bases sitting between them. The germline V gene encodes CDR1 ENHRY and CDR2 SYGVKD. The CDR3 loop spans 13 amino acids. Here the CDR3 DNA reads TGTGCCATCAGTACGGGGACGGACTCTGAAGCTTTCTTT. Translating gives CAISTGTDSEAFF.

V usage is TRBV5-4 and J usage is TRBJ2-1; a weak D match, TRBD2 (6 bases). V was trimmed by 2 bases and J by 10 bases, leaving 19 bases between them. Germline loops: CDR1 SGHNT, CDR2 YYREEE (reference sequence). This CDR3 spans 15 amino acids. CDR3 loop: CASSLPDYPPMEQFF. CDR3 nucleotide sequence: TGTGCCAGCAGCTTACCGGACTACCCACCAATGGAGCAGTTCTTC.

The chain carries TRBV30 and TRBJ2-1; 12 nucleotides agree with TRBD2. The CDR3 loop spans 14 amino acids. Germline CDR1 and CDR2: GTSNPN and SVGIG (reference sequence). V trimming: 5 bases; J trimming: 9 bases; junction bases outside the gene matches: 8. The CDR3 sequence is CAWGGLAGTSEQFF. CDR3 sequence (DNA): TGTGCCTGGGGTGGACTAGCGGGAACTAGTGAGCAGTTCTTC.

V gene TRBV30 combines with J gene TRBJ1-1; 8 positions agree with TRBD1. The CDR3 sequence is 13 residues long. The junction had 4 bases not matched to a gene; V was cut back by 2 bases and J by 5 bases. In germline, CDR1 is GTSNPN, CDR2 SVGIG (reference sequence). The CDR3 DNA reads as TGTGCCTGGAGTAGACAGGGGAGAACTGAAGCTTTCTTT. Its translation: CAWSRQGRTEAFF.

The chain carries TRBV18 and TRBJ2-6; D is undetermined. This CDR3 contains 16 residues. Trimming pared 3 bases from V and 4 bases from J, leaving 13 bases between. Germline CDR1 and CDR2: KGHSH and LQKENI. CDR3 residues: CASSPPGGHGANVLTF. Written as DNA, the CDR3 is TGTGCCAGCTCACCCCCAGGTGGGCACGGGGCCAACGTCCTGACTTTC.